This T cell receptor (beta chain) was sequenced for a study of cytomegalovirus exposure and HLA in healthy donors. Repertoires were generated with immunoSEQ multiplex PCR, while TCRdb's copy carries only in-frame clones and drops some. In the table there are about 110,000 clones, 95% of which are singletons. V lost 0 bases, J lost 1 base, and 9 bases lay in between. Looked up from germline, CDR1 is SGHNT and CDR2 is YYREEE (reference sequence). The CDR3 totals 15 residues. The donors belonged to the roughly 130-subject validation cohort, separate from the roughly 710-subject first cohort. Material: PBMCs. The source is a woman aged 18 to 35 in good health and CMV-seronegative. The rearrangement uses TRBV5-4 and TRBJ2-3; D not resolved. CDR3 amino acids: CASSLVGLGTDTQYF. As DNA, the CDR3 is TGTGCCAGCAGCTTGGTGGGCCTCGGCACAGATACGCAGTATTTT.